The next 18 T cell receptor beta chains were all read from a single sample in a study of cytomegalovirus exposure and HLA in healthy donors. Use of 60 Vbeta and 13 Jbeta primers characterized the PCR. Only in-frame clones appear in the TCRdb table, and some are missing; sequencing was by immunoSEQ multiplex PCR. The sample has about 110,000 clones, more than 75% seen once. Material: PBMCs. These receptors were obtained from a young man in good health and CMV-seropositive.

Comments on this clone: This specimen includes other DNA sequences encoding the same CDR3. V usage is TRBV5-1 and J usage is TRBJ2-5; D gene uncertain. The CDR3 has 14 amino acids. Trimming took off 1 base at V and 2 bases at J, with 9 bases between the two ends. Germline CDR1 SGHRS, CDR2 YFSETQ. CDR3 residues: CASSLLPGQETQYF. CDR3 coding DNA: TGCGCCAGCAGCTTGCTCCCAGGTCAAGAGACCCAGTACTTC.

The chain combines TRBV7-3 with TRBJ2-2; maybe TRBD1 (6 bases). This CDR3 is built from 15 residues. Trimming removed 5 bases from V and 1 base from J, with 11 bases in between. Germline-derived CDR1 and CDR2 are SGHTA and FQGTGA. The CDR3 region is CASSHGTLNTGELFF. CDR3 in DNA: TGTGCCAGCAGCCACGGGACATTGAACACCGGGGAGCTGTTTTTT.

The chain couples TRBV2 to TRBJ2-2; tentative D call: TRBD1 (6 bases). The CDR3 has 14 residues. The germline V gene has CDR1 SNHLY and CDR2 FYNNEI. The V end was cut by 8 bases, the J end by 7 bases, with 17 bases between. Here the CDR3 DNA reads TGTGCCAGCGGCCGACAGGCCCGAAGCGGGGAGCTGTTTTTT. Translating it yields CASGRQARSGELFF.

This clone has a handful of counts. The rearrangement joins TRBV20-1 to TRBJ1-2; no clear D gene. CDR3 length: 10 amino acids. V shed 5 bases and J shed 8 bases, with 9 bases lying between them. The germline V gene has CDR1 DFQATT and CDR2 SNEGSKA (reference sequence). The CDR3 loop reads CSAFSMGYTF. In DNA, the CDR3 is TGCAGTGCTTTTTCAATGGGCTACACCTTC.

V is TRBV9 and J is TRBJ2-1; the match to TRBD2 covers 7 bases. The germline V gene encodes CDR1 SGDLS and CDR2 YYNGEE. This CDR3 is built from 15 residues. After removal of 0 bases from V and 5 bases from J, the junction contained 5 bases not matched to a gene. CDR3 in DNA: TGTGCCAGCAGCGTAGCAGCGGGGATTCACAATGAGCAGTTCTTC. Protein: CASSVAAGIHNEQFF. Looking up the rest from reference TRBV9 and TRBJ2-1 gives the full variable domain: DSGVTQTPKHLITATGQRVTLRCSPRSGDLSVYWYQQSLDQGLQFLIQYYNGEERAKGNILERFSAQQFPDLHSELNLSSLELGDSALYFCASSVAAGIHNEQFFGPGTRLTVL.

CDR3 nucleotides: TGCAGCGTTGACGGGGAGAGCTCCTACGAGCAGTACTTC. Translated, it gives CSVDGESSYEQYF. The chain employs TRBV29-1 and TRBJ2-5; the D gene is possibly TRBD2 (5 bases). The last part of the DNA fits TRBJ2-7 better; the J call may be wrong. This CDR3 contains 13 residues. Germline V gene data show CDR1 as SQVTM and CDR2 as ANQGSEA.

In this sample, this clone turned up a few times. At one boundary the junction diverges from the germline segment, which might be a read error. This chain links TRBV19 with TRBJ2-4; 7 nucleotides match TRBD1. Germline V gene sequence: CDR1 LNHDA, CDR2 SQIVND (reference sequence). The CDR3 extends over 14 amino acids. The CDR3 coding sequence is TGTGCCAGTAGTATAAGGACAGGAATCAACAGTCAGTACTTC. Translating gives CASSIRTGINSQYF.

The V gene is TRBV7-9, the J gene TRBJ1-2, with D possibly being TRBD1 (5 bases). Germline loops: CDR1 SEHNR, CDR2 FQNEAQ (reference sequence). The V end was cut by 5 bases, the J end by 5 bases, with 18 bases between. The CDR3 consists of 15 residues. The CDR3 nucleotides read TGTGCCAGCAGCGTTGGAAGGGGTACCTCATATGGCTACACCTTC. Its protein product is CASSVGRGTSYGYTF. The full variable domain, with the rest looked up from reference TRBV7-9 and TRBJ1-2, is DTGVSQNPRHKITKRGQNVTFRCDPISEHNRLYWYRQTLGQGPEFLTYFQNEAQLEKSRLLSDRFSAERPKGSFSTLEIQRTEQGDSAMYLCASSVGRGTSYGYTFGSGTRLTVV.

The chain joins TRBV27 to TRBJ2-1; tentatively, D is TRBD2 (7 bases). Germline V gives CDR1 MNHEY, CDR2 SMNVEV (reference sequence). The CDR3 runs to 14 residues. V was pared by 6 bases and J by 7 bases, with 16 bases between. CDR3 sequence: CASRPRGAGNEQFF. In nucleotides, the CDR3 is TGTGCCAGCAGGCCCCGGGGGGCTGGGAATGAGCAGTTCTTC.

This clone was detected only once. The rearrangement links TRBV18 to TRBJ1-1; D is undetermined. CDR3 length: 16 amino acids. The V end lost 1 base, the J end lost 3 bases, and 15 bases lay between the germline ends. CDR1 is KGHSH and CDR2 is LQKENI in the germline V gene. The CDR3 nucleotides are TGTGCCAGCTCACCACGTGAGGCGGAATTCTACACTGAAGCTTTCTTT. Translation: CASSPREAEFYTEAFF. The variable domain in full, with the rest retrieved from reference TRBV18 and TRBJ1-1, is NAGVMQNPRHLVRRRGQEARLRCSPMKGHSHVYWYRQLPEEGLKFMVYLQKENIIDESGMPKERFSAEFPKEGPSILRIQQVVRGDSAAYFCASSPREAEFYTEAFFGQGTRLTVV.

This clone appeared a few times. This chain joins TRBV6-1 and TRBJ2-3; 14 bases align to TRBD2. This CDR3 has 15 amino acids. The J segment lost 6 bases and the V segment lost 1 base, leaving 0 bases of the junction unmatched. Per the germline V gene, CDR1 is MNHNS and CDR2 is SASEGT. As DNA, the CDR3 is TGTGCCAGCAGTGAAGGGACTAGCGGGGGGGATACGCAGTATTTT. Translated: CASSEGTSGGDTQYF.

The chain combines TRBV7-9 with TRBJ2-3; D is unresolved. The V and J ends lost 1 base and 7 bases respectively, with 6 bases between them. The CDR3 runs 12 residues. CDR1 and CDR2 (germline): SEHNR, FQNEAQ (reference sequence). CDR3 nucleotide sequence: TGTGCCAGCAGCTTAGGGGCGTATACGCAGTATTTT. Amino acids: CASSLGAYTQYF.

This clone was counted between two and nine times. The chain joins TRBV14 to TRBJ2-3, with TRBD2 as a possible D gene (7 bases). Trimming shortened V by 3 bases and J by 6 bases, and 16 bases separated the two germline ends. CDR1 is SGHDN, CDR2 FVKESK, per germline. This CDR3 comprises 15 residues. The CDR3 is CASSQIGGASDTQYF. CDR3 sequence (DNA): TGTGCCAGCAGCCAGATAGGGGGGGCCTCGGATACGCAGTATTTT.

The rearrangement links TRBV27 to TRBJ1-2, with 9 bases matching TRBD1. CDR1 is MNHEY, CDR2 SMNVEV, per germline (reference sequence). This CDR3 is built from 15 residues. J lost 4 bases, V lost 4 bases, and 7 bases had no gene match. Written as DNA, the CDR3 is TGTGCCAGCAGTTACTCGACAGGGGGTGCCTATGGCTACACCTTC. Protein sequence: CASSYSTGGAYGYTF.

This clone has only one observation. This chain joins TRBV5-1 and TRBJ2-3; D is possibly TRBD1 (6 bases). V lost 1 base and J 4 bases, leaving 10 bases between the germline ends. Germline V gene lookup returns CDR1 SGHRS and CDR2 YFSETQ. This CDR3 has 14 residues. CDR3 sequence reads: CASSLSGAADTQYF. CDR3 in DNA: TGCGCCAGCAGCTTGTCAGGGGCCGCAGATACGCAGTATTTT.

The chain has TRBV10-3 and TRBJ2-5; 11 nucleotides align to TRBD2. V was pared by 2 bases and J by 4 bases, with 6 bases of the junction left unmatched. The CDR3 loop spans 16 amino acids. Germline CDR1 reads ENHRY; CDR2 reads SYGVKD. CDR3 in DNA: TGTGCCATCAGTGAGCCTGACGGGACTAGCGGAGAGACCCAGTACTTC. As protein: CAISEPDGTSGETQYF.

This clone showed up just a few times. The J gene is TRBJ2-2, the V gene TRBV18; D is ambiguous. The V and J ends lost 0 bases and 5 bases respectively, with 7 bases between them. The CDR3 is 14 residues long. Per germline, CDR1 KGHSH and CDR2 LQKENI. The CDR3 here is CASSPPGSTGELFF. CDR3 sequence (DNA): TGTGCCAGCTCACCACCGGGCAGTACCGGGGAGCTGTTTTTT. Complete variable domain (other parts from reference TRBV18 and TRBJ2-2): NAGVMQNPRHLVRRRGQEARLRCSPMKGHSHVYWYRQLPEEGLKFMVYLQKENIIDESGMPKERFSAEFPKEGPSILRIQQVVRGDSAAYFCASSPPGSTGELFFGEGSRLTVL.

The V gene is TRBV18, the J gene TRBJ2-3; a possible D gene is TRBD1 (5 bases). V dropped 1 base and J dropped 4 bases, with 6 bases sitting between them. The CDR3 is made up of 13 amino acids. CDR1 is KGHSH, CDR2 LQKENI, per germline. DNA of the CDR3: TGTGCCAGCTCACCACAGGGGCCAGATACGCAGTATTTT. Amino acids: CASSPQGPDTQYF.